This T cell receptor (beta chain) is drawn from a study of radiation and T cells in renal cell carcinoma. Some clones are missing from TCRdb's copy, which holds only in-frame ones; the method was immunoSEQ multiplex PCR. The data show 95,000 or so clones, approximately 86% seen once. The CDR3 has 13 residues. The V and J ends lost 5 bases and 7 bases respectively, with 12 bases between them. Germline loops: CDR1 LGHNA, CDR2 YSLEER. Indicated time point: baseline pretreatment blood. Treatment denoted: 15 Gy SBRT to primary tumor, nephrectomy 4 weeks later. The rearrangement uses TRBV4-3 and TRBJ2-1, with D tentatively TRBD1 or TRBD2 (6 bases each). The clonotype was recovered from a man aged 50 to 60 with renal cell carcinoma. Sequenced material: blood, taken from a patient whose treatment included radiotherapy and nephrectomy. The CDR3 region is CASSSGAGNEQFF. As DNA, the CDR3 is TGCGCCAGCAGCTCGGGGGCCGGGAATGAGCAGTTCTTC.